This T cell receptor beta chain was profiled in a study of cytomegalovirus exposure and HLA in healthy donors. The germline CDR1 and CDR2 sequences are SGHRS and YFSETQ. Trimming took 3 bases from V and 6 from J; bases not matched to a gene: 6. The CDR3 sequence is 16 residues long. Study conclusions and caveats: Rarity marked most TCR sequences, yet some public TCRs occurred in many donors.

Concerning this clone itself: As yet, its antigen is unknown.

Amplification used 60 Vbeta primers and 13 Jbeta primers. The table came from immunoSEQ multiplex PCR; TCRdb's copy has only in-frame clones and leaves some out. This table has 85,000 to 95,000 clones, 70% to 85% appearing once. The V call is TRBV5-1, the J call TRBJ2-3; TRBD2 agrees at 14 bases. Sequenced sample: PBMCs. This sequence was found in a man younger than 40 in good health and CMV-seropositive. In DNA form, the CDR3 reads TGCGCCAGCAGCTCGGGGACTAGCGGGAGTGGGGATACGCAGTATTTT. Protein: CASSSGTSGSGDTQYF. Full variable domain (remainder filled in from reference TRBV5-1 and TRBJ2-3): KAGVTQTPRYLIKTRGQQVTLSCSPISGHRSVSWYQQTPGQGLQFLFEYFSETQRNKGNFPGRFSGRQFSNSRSEMNVSTLELGDSALYLCASSSGTSGSGDTQYFGPGTRLTVL.